This is a list of T cell receptor beta chains from one sample in a study of blood T cell repertoires in COVID-19. Sequencing used immunoSEQ multiplex PCR; TCRdb keeps in-frame clones, though not all of them. The data hold some 65,000 clones, with 85% observed a single time. The specimen sequenced was peripheral blood. The receptors here all came from a man at least 80 years old with acute or convalescent COVID-19. CDR3s include the opening cysteine and the closing phenylalanine or tryptophan. D genes are given only for firm matches. Clone size is stated in some rows and not others, as once, few, many or a class when expanded.

clone_size j_call v_call d_call cdr3_nt cdr3_aa
once TRBJ2-5 TRBV27 TRBD2 TGTGCCAGCAGTTCCAGGACTAGCGGGTTGGATTCGGAGACCCAGTACTTC CASSSRTSGLDSETQYF
- TRBJ1-1 TRBV7-2 TRBD1 TGTGCCAGCAGCTCCCAAACAGGGGGGAACACTGAAGCTTTCTTT CASSSQTGGNTEAFF
- TRBJ1-1 TRBV19 TRBD1 TGTGCCAGTAGTCCGTCCGGGACAGCTTACGCGCGGGGTCTGCAGGAAGCTTTCTTT CASSPSGTAYARGLQEAFF
- TRBJ2-1 TRBV24-1 TRBD2 TGTGCCACCAGTGATCGGCTAAGTCTAGCGGGGACTTCCTACAATGAGCAGTTCTTC CATSDRLSLAGTSYNEQFF
- TRBJ2-5 TRBV11-2 TRBD1 TGTGCCAGCAGCCTCGGGACAGGGTTGGAGACCCAGTACTTC CASSLGTGLETQYF
- TRBJ1-6 TRBV6-5 - TGTGCCAGCAGACCGACAGGAGACAATTCACCCCTCCACTTT CASRPTGDNSPLHF
- TRBJ1-2 TRBV12-3/TRBV12-4 - TGTGCCAGCAGTCTACAGGGTATGGGCTACACCTTC CASSLQGMGYTF
- TRBJ2-4 TRBV19 TRBD1 TGTGCCAGTAGTTCCGACAGGGGAAACATTCAGTACTTC CASSSDRGNIQYF
once TRBJ1-2 TRBV6-5 - TGTGCCAGCAGTTACTTAGAGAGACTCGCTAACTATGGCTACACCTTC CASSYLERLANYGYTF
- TRBJ1-2 TRBV6-6 - TGTGCCAGCAGCCGACAGGCTAACTATGGCTACACCTTC CASSRQANYGYTF
- TRBJ1-1 TRBV19 - TGTGCCAGTAGTTTAATCGGCACTGAAGCTTTCTTT CASSLIGTEAFF